The 25 T cell receptor beta chains below come from one sample, sequenced in a study of circulating CD8 cells and anti-PD-1 response in melanoma. TCR libraries were prepared from around 15 ng of total RNA with the QIAseq Immune Repertoire TCR panel. TCRdb called the reads again in MiXCR, with one record for every CDR3 protein. The data show approximately 290 distinct CDR3 sequences, approximately 5% seen once. Four subsets defined by PD-1 and/or TIGIT were sorted from live CD3+CD8+TCRalphabeta+ cells. This material consisted of CD8+ T cells from PBMCs, taken at baseline or after one month of anti-PD-1 therapy (not recorded which). The receptor set was obtained from a human donor with melanoma.

Judged by abundance, this clonotype is large. The V gene is TRBV27, the J gene TRBJ2-5; TRBD1 might be the D (5 bases). V lost 7 bases to trimming and J lost 2 bases, with 11 bases between them. The CDR3 totals 13 residues. Looked up from germline, CDR1 is MNHEY and CDR2 is SMNVEV (reference sequence). CDR3 protein: CASTAPGQETQYF. CDR3 sequence (DNA): TGTGCCAGCACCGCTCCAGGGCAAGAGACCCAGTACTTC.

Relative to its sample, this clonotype is large. The J gene is TRBJ2-1, the V gene TRBV24-1; TRBD2 matches at 8 bases. The CDR3 is 14 amino acids. Germline loops: CDR1 KGHDR, CDR2 SFDVKD. J lost 4 bases, V lost 4 bases, and 2 bases had no gene match. The CDR3 region is CATSESGSYNEQFF. In DNA form, the CDR3 reads TGTGCCACCAGTGAGAGCGGGAGTTACAATGAGCAGTTCTTC.

This clonotype ranks as large (0.1 to 1%). This chain's CDR3 is CASSVARSTSTDTQYF. In DNA form, the CDR3 reads TGTGCCAGCAGCGTAGCTCGTAGTACTAGCACAGATACGCAGTATTTT. The chain couples TRBV9 to TRBJ2-3; no firm D call. The CDR3 sequence is 16 residues long. Germline lookup yields CDR1 SGDLS and CDR2 YYNGEE. Trimming removed 0 bases from V and 0 bases from J, with 11 bases in between.

By proportion, this clonotype is large. No conserved phenylalanine or tryptophan ends this CDR3, so it is likely a read error. V usage is TRBV5-4 and J usage is TRBJ2-2, with D uncertain. V lost 2 bases to trimming and J lost 6 bases, with 8 bases between them. This CDR3 is built from 13 residues. Per the germline V gene, CDR1 is SGHNT and CDR2 is YYREEE (reference sequence). DNA for the CDR3: TGTGCCAGCAGCTTTAGTGATCCCGGGGAGCTGTTTTAT. Translation: CASSFSDPGELFY.

Worth noting for this clonotype: A read error is possible here, since a much larger clone lies one base away. CDR3 nucleotides: TGTGCCGTCAGTGAGTCCGGGGGAACCAACGAGCAGTACTTC. It translates to CAVSESGGTNEQYF. J is TRBJ2-7 and V is TRBV10-3; the D gene is possibly TRBD2 (6 bases). The CDR3 covers 14 residues. Germline CDR1 and CDR2: ENHRY and SYGVKD.

With regard to this clonotype: A much bigger clone sits one base away, suggesting this may be a read error. Lacking the conserved final phenylalanine or tryptophan, this CDR3 likely reflects a read error. J is TRBJ1-2 and V is TRBV19, with D hard to call. The CDR3 has 11 residues. Germline CDR1 is LNHDA and CDR2 is SQIVND (reference sequence). Trimming took off 4 bases at V and 7 bases at J, with 7 bases between the two ends. Here the CDR3 reads CASSTGPGYTY. CDR3 nucleotide sequence: TGTGCCAGTAGTACCGGCCCTGGCTACACCTAC.

By sample fraction, this clonotype is large. The chain links TRBV9 to TRBJ2-2; TRBD2 matches at 9 bases. V gave up 0 bases and J gave up 7 bases; unmatched junction bases: 7. There are 16 residues in the CDR3. Looked up from germline, CDR1 is SGDLS and CDR2 is YYNGEE. The CDR3 sequence: CASSVGDSGRFGELFF. The CDR3 bases are TGTGCCAGCAGCGTAGGGGATAGCGGGAGATTCGGGGAGCTGTTTTTT.

Relative to its sample, this clonotype is large (0.1 to 1%). V and J are TRBV19 and TRBJ2-2; D may be TRBD1 (6 bases). This CDR3 spans 16 amino acids. The ends were cut back, 7 bases at V and 6 bases at J, with 21 bases in the middle. Germline values: CDR1 LNHDA, CDR2 SQIVND (reference sequence). CDR3 loop: CASKWGLAEYAGELFF. CDR3 DNA sequence: TGTGCCAGTAAGTGGGGGCTGGCCGAGTACGCCGGGGAGCTGTTTTTT. Filled out from reference TRBV19 and TRBJ2-2, the complete variable domain reads DGGITQSPKYLFRKEGQNVTLSCEQNLNHDAMYWYRQDPGQGLRLIYYSQIVNDFQKGDIAEGYSVSREKKESFPLTVTSAQKNPTAFYLCASKWGLAEYAGELFFGEGSRLTVL.

By sample fraction, this clonotype is medium-sized. J is TRBJ2-2 and V is TRBV4-2, with 12 bases lining up with TRBD2. This CDR3 is built from 16 residues. Looked up from germline, CDR1 is LGHNA and CDR2 is YNFKEQ. V trimming: 8 bases; J trimming: 0 bases; junction bases outside the gene matches: 4. The CDR3 nucleotides are TGTGCCAGCTCGACTAGCGGGAGACCGAACACCGGGGAGCTGTTTTTT. Translating gives CASSTSGRPNTGELFF.

Sample share makes this clonotype large. The rearrangement links TRBV28 to TRBJ2-3, with a possible D match to TRBD2 (6 bases). Trimming took 3 bases from V and 4 from J, leaving 11 bases between them. Germline CDR1 reads MDHEN; CDR2 reads SYDVKM. The CDR3 spans 14 residues. CDR3 coding DNA: TGTGCCAGCAGTTTGGCGGGGACGGCAGATACGCAGTATTTT. Protein: CASSLAGTADTQYF.

About this clonotype: A much larger clone differs from this one at a single base, so this may be a read error. The chain recombines TRBV5-5 with TRBJ1-2; D is uncertain. Germline values: CDR1 SGHKS, CDR2 YYEKEE (reference sequence). The V and J ends lost 0 bases and 6 bases respectively, with 9 bases between them. This CDR3 is built from 13 residues. In DNA form, the CDR3 reads TGTGCCAGCAGCTTGGACTTAAACCATGGCTACACCTTC. This encodes CASSLDLNHGYTF.

By its share, this clonotype is medium-sized. The gene calls are TRBV27 and TRBJ2-7; 7 nucleotides agree with TRBD2. Trimming at V came to 4 bases and at J to 3 bases, leaving 3 bases not matched to a gene. Germline assignment: CDR1 MNHEY and CDR2 SMNVEV (reference sequence). The CDR3 runs 13 residues. CDR3: CASSSSGFYEQYF. CDR3 nucleotides: TGTGCCAGCAGTTCTAGCGGTTTCTACGAGCAGTACTTC.

This clonotype counts as large (0.1 to 1%). The chain uses TRBV28 and TRBJ1-6, with D unresolved. Germline loops: CDR1 MDHEN, CDR2 SYDVKM. The length of the CDR3 is 13 residues. CDR3 region: CAVFRSGNSPLHF. The CDR3 nucleotides read TGTGCAGTATTCAGGAGCGGTAATTCACCCCTCCACTTT.

This clonotype ranks as large. V gene TRBV7-2 combines with J gene TRBJ2-7, with 9 positions matching TRBD1. The CDR3 runs 15 residues. V shed 5 bases and J 4 bases; nucleotides not matched to a gene: 9. Per germline, CDR1 SGHTA and CDR2 FQGNSA. The CDR3 loop is CASSEPGQGRYEQYF. DNA for the CDR3: TGTGCCAGCAGCGAACCGGGACAGGGTCGGTACGAGCAGTACTTC.

For this clonotype: An end of the junction does not agree with germline; a read error may underlie this. V is TRBV7-3 and J is TRBJ1-1; no definite D call. The CDR3 consists of 14 residues. Germline CDR1 reads SGHTA; CDR2 reads FQGTGA. CDR3: CASGLTGRVAEAFF. The CDR3 nucleotides read TGTGCCAGCGGCTTAACCGGGAGGGTTGCCGAAGCTTTCTTT. Based on the CDR3 plus reference TRBV7-3 and TRBJ1-1, the full variable domain is GAGVSQTPSNKVTEKGKYVELRCDPISGHTALYWYRQSLGQGPEFLIYFQGTGAADDSGLPNDRFFAVRPEGSVSTLKIQRTERGDSAVYLCASGLTGRVAEAFFGQGTRLTVV.

In its sample, this clonotype is large (0.1 to 1%). No conserved phenylalanine or tryptophan ends this CDR3, so it is likely a read error. It is unclear where the CDR3 begins or ends on the DNA, so no DNA is shown, and the CDR3 is as TCRdb lists it. CDR3 loop: CASTLWDRSII. This chain uses TRBV12-3 or TRBV12-4 with TRBJ1-1; the DNA was not used to check the table's D call, TRBD1. The CDR3 has 11 amino acids, counting both end residues.

This clonotype is judged medium-sized. This rearrangement joins TRBV10-3 to TRBJ2-7, with D tentatively TRBD2 (6 bases). This CDR3 has 14 amino acids. Germline loops: CDR1 ENHRY, CDR2 SYGVKD. V lost 0 bases and J 5 bases, leaving 11 bases between the germline ends. The CDR3 DNA follows: TGTGCCATCAGTGAGTCCGGGGGAACCAACGAGCAGTACTTC. It is translated as CAISESGGTNEQYF.

By frequency in the sample, this clonotype is large (0.1 to 1%). The chain couples TRBV28 to TRBJ2-7, with D possibly matching TRBD2 (5 bases). The CDR3 covers 14 residues. V was pared by 7 bases and J by 5 bases, with 18 bases between. Per germline, CDR1 MDHEN and CDR2 SYDVKM. The CDR3 is CASTSPAGIHEQYF. The CDR3 nucleotides are TGTGCCAGCACTTCCCCGGCGGGTATTCACGAGCAGTACTTC.

Judged by abundance, this clonotype is medium-sized. This chain connects TRBV19 to TRBJ2-7, with a tentative D call TRBD2 (6 bases). V lost 10 bases, J lost 3 bases, and 13 bases lay in between. The CDR3 is made up of 12 amino acids. Germline assignment: CDR1 LNHDA and CDR2 SQIVND (reference sequence). The CDR3 coding sequence is TGTGCCACGGGGGTGGGCAGCTACGAGCAGTACTTC. Protein sequence: CATGVGSYEQYF.

This clonotype is large (0.1 to 1%) in the sample. This chain joins TRBV27 and TRBJ2-7; TRBD1 matches 7 bases. The CDR3 has 16 residues. Trimming removed 5 bases from V and 4 bases from J; junction bases left unmatched: 14. Germline V gene lookup returns CDR1 MNHEY and CDR2 SMNVEV (reference sequence). This CDR3 is CASSPERRDSLYEQYF. The DNA for the CDR3 is TGTGCCAGCAGTCCCGAACGCCGGGACAGCCTTTACGAGCAGTACTTC.

This chain uses TRBV10-3 with TRBJ2-7, with 8 bases that match TRBD2. The CDR3 covers 12 residues. CDR1 is ENHRY, CDR2 SYGVKD, per germline. V was pared by 10 bases and J by 3 bases, with 5 bases of the junction left unmatched. CDR3 sequence reads: CASRAGGYEQYF. For the CDR3, the DNA is TGTGCCAGCCGTGCGGGAGGCTACGAGCAGTACTTC.

This clonotype qualifies as large. The rearrangement links TRBV5-6 to TRBJ2-5; D gene uncertain. Germline V gene lookup returns CDR1 SGHDT and CDR2 YYEEEE. V was shortened by 0 bases and J by 3 bases, with 6 bases between the two germline ends. The CDR3 has 13 amino acids. The CDR3 protein is CASSLATEETQYF. The CDR3 DNA sequence: TGTGCCAGCAGCTTGGCCACGGAAGAGACCCAGTACTTC.

By share of the sample, this clonotype is medium-sized. The V call is TRBV30, the J call TRBJ1-1; no clear D gene. V lost 2 bases, J lost 0 bases, and 16 bases lay in between. Germline V lookup: CDR1 GTSNPN, CDR2 SVGIG (reference sequence). This CDR3 spans 16 amino acids. CDR3 sequence reads: CAWSPKWAGMNTEAFF. Here the CDR3 DNA reads TGTGCCTGGAGTCCTAAATGGGCGGGGATGAACACTGAAGCTTTCTTT.

This clonotype is labeled large. J is TRBJ2-5 and V is TRBV27; D is undetermined. The CDR3 has 13 amino acids. The germline gives CDR1 MNHEY, CDR2 SMNVEV (reference sequence). V lost 5 bases and J 2 bases, leaving 9 bases between the germline ends. CDR3 in DNA: TGTGCCAGCAGTCGAGTAGTTCAAGAGACCCAGTACTTC. It codes for CASSRVVQETQYF.

By sample share, this clonotype is large. The rearrangement joins TRBV19 to TRBJ2-7, with 7 bases lining up with TRBD2. The CDR3 runs to 15 residues. From germline, CDR1 is LNHDA and CDR2 SQIVND (reference sequence). The ends lost 1 base at V and 1 base at J; junction bases unmatched: 4. CDR3 in amino acids: CASSIVASGSYEQYF. DNA for the CDR3: TGTGCCAGTAGTATAGTGGCTAGCGGTTCCTACGAGCAGTACTTC.